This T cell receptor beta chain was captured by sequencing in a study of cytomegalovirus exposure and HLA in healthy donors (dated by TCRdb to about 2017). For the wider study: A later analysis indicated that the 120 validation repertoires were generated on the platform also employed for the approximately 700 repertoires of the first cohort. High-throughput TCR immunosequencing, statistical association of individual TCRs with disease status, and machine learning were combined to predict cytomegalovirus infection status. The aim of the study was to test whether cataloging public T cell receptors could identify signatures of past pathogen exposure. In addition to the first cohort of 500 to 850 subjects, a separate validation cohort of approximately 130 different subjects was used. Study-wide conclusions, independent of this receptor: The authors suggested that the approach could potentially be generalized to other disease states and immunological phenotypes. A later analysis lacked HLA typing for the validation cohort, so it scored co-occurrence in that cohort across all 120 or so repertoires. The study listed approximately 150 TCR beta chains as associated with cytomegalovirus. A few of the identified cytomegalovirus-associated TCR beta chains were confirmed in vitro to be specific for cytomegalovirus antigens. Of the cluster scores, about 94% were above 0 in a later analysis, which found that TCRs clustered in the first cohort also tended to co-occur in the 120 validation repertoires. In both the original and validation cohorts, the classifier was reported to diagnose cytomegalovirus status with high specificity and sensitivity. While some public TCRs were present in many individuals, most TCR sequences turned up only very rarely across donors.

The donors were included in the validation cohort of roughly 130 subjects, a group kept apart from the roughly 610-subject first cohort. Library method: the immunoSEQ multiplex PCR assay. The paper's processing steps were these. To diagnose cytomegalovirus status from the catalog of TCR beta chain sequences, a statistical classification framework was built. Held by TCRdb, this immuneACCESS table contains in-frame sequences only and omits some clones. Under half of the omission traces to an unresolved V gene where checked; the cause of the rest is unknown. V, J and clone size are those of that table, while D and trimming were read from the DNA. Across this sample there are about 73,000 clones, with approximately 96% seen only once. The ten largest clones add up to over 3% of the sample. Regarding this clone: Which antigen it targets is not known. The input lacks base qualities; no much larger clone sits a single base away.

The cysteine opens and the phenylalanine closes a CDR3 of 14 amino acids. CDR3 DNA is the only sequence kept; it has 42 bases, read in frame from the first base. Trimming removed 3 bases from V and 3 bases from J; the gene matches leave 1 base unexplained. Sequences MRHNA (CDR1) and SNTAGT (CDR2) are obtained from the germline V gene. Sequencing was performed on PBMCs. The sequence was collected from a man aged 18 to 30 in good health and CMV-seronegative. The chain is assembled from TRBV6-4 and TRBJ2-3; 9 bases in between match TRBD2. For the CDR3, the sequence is CASSEAGGTDTQYF. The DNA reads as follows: TGTGCCAGCAGTGAAGCGGGGGGTACAGATACGCAGTATTTT.